This TCR beta chain comes out of a study of cytotoxic CD8 clonotypes in ibrutinib-treated CLL. Study-wide background: The study included 11 relapsed/refractory and about 16 treatment-naive patients; under 18 had IGHV unmutated disease.

Study-level points and caveats: Public clonotypes showed up rarely, and on treatment they shrank or held steady. T-cell clonality at baseline went above that of age-matched healthy donors and rose and fell with circulating CD8+ T-cell counts.

CDR1 and CDR2 from the germline V gene are LGHNA and YNFKEQ. V was trimmed by 4 bases and J by 4 bases, leaving 11 bases between them. The CDR3 totals 13 residues. A note on this clone: Antigen specificity is unknown.

Sequencing was designed to attain a depth spanning 1 in 200,000 to 1 in 1 million T cells. Sequencing used immunoSEQ multiplex PCR; TCRdb keeps in-frame clones, though not all of them. This table has about 140,000 clones, under 95% appearing once. The receptor was derived from a human donor with chronic lymphocytic leukemia. V and J are TRBV4-2 and TRBJ2-7, with D unresolved. The input for sequencing was PBMCs, taken after 12 months of ibrutinib treatment. CDR3 loop: CASSPTVLYEQYF. CDR3 DNA sequence: TGTGCCAGCAGCCCCACGGTATTGTACGAGCAGTACTTC.